These 17 T cell receptor beta chains were sequenced from one sample in a study of patients and donors after allogeneic stem cell transplantation. TCRdb re-called the RT-PCR reads through MiXCR, storing one row per CDR3 protein. The sample yields around 150,000 distinct CDR3 sequences, approximately 40% seen once. The sequencing sample was made of blood, either unsorted or a sorted T cell fraction (not recorded which). The receptors originated from a human donor who was either an allogeneic HSCT recipient or a stem cell or donor lymphocyte infusion donor (not recorded which). It is not recorded whose cells these are; they may come from a transplant donor.

The chain combines TRBV6-5 with TRBJ1-1; 8 nucleotides align to TRBD1. This CDR3 region has 15 residues. CDR1 is MNHEY and CDR2 is SVGAGI in the germline V gene. The J segment lost 11 bases and the V segment lost 4 bases, leaving 15 bases of the junction unmatched. Here the CDR3 reads CASSSQSPLQGVAFF. The CDR3 region has the DNA TGTGCCAGCAGTTCCCAATCCCCGTTACAGGGGGTTGCTTTCTTT.

This chain links TRBV7-9 with TRBJ2-7, with D uncertain. V was clipped by 1 base and J by 6 bases, with 1 base between them. The CDR3 has 10 amino acids. From germline, CDR1 is SEHNR and CDR2 FQNEAQ (reference sequence). The CDR3 is CASSLVEQYV. For the CDR3, the DNA is TGTGCCAGCAGCTTAGTCGAGCAGTACGTC.

This clonotype was counted between two and nine times. The chain is built from TRBV12-3 or TRBV12-4 and TRBJ1-4; D gene uncertain. This CDR3 is built from 14 residues. Between the trimmed V and J ends, which lost 3 bases and 8 bases, there was a span of 13 bases. CDR3 nucleotides: TGTGCCAGCAGTTTTGGCTCCGCGGGCGAAAAACTGTTTTTT. Translation gives CASSFGSAGEKLFF.

This clonotype was observed a handful of times. The V call is TRBV7-9, the J call TRBJ1-1; D remains unclear. The CDR3 extends over 11 amino acids. CDR1 is SEHNR, CDR2 FQNEAQ, per germline (reference sequence). Trimming shortened V by 0 bases and J by 7 bases, and 3 bases separated the two germline ends. The CDR3 bases are TGTGCCAGCAGCTTAGCGGATGAAGCTTTCTTT. The encoded protein is CASSLADEAFF.

The rearrangement links TRBV12-3 or TRBV12-4 to TRBJ2-5, with 7 positions matching TRBD2. This CDR3 has 16 residues. V was clipped by 0 bases and J by 2 bases; unmatched bases: 6. The DNA for the CDR3 is TGTGCCAGCAGTTTAGCGGATTGGACTAGACAAGAGACCCAGTACTTC. It is translated as CASSLADWTRQETQYF.

The chain links TRBV6-5 to TRBJ2-5; D gene uncertain. The CDR3 sequence is 14 residues long. The germline V and J ends were trimmed by 0 bases and 1 base, with 6 bases remaining between them. CDR1 MNHEY and CDR2 SVGAGI come from the germline V gene. The chain's CDR3 is CASSYSRVQETQYF. CDR3 in DNA: TGTGCCAGCAGTTACTCGCGTGTCCAAGAGACCCAGTACTTC.

In its sample, this clonotype was seen many times. The rearrangement uses TRBV12-3 or TRBV12-4 and TRBJ1-6; D possibly corresponds to TRBD1 (6 bases). The V end lost 3 bases, the J end lost 3 bases, and 9 bases lay between the germline ends. CDR3 length equals 15 residues. The CDR3 DNA sequence: TGTGCCAGCAGTTTCCCGGACAGCTATAATTCACCCCTCCACTTT. Its protein product is CASSFPDSYNSPLHF.

The rearrangement joins TRBV20-1 to TRBJ1-4; weak D call: TRBD1 (6 bases). The V and J ends lost 1 base and 11 bases respectively, with 20 bases between them. This CDR3 has 15 amino acids. From germline, CDR1 is DFQATT and CDR2 SNEGSKA (reference sequence). The CDR3 loop reads CSARGGMAGDVKLFF. The CDR3 DNA reads TGCAGTGCTAGAGGTGGTATGGCAGGGGACGTGAAACTGTTTTTT.

The chain recombines TRBV27 with TRBJ2-7; 14 nucleotides align to TRBD2. Per the germline V gene, CDR1 is MNHEY and CDR2 is SMNVEV (reference sequence). V was clipped by 8 bases and J by 1 base; unmatched bases: 13. This CDR3 has 18 residues. The chain's CDR3 is CASGQRLAGGVASYEQYF. The CDR3 DNA sequence: TGTGCCAGCGGACAACGACTAGCGGGGGGGGTCGCTTCCTACGAGCAGTACTTC.

This chain connects TRBV6-2 or TRBV6-3 to TRBJ1-1; possible D gene TRBD1, 6 bases. Trimming took 6 bases from V and 7 from J, leaving 9 bases between them. CDR1 is MNHEY and CDR2 is SVGEGT in the germline V gene. The CDR3 sequence is 11 residues long. DNA of the CDR3: TGTGCCAGCAGAGGCAGGGGTGAAGCTTTCTTT. It is translated as CASRGRGEAFF.

The gene calls are TRBV12-3 or TRBV12-4 and TRBJ2-3; D is uncertain. The ends were cut back, 6 bases at V and 7 bases at J, with 17 bases in the middle. This CDR3 region has 14 residues. CDR3 in amino acids: CASSDRDQRNTQYF. The CDR3 coding sequence is TGTGCCAGCAGCGACCGCGATCAGAGGAATACGCAGTATTTT.

This clonotype was observed once. The chain couples TRBV15 to TRBJ2-3, with TRBD1 matching over 12 bases. The J segment lost 3 bases and the V segment lost 0 bases, leaving 4 bases of the junction unmatched. CDR3 size: 17 residues. Germline lookup yields CDR1 LNHNV and CDR2 YYDKDF (reference sequence). CDR3 region: CATSRDLGQGATDTQYF. CDR3 in DNA: TGTGCCACCAGCAGAGACCTGGGACAGGGGGCGACAGATACGCAGTATTTT.

The J gene is TRBJ2-7, the V gene TRBV28; tentatively, D is TRBD1 or TRBD2 (5 bases each). The CDR3 length is 13 residues. Germline values: CDR1 MDHEN, CDR2 SYDVKM. V shed 4 bases and J shed 6 bases, with 13 bases lying between them. The CDR3 loop reads CASSSGLGLEQYF. The CDR3 coding sequence is TGTGCCAGCAGTTCGGGGCTTGGTCTCGAGCAGTACTTC.

V gene TRBV12-3 or TRBV12-4 combines with J gene TRBJ1-6; no clear D gene. CDR3 length equals 14 residues. V shed 3 bases and J shed 7 bases, with 10 bases lying between them. The CDR3 protein is CASSFEGVNSPLHF. The CDR3 DNA sequence: TGTGCCAGCAGTTTTGAAGGAGTAAATTCACCCCTCCACTTT.

The chain carries TRBV7-2 and TRBJ1-2; no firm D call. In germline, CDR1 is SGHTA, CDR2 FQGNSA. This CDR3 has 17 residues. V was shortened by 2 bases and J by 3 bases, with 19 bases between the two germline ends. CDR3: CASSLFAWEGSHYGYTF. CDR3 bases: TGTGCCAGCAGCTTATTTGCTTGGGAGGGCTCCCACTATGGCTACACCTTC.

This clonotype was recorded once. The chain couples TRBV5-1 to TRBJ2-3; D may be TRBD2 (5 bases). The germline CDR1 and CDR2 sequences are SGHRS and YFSETQ. Trimming pared 3 bases from V and 3 bases from J, leaving 8 bases between. CDR3 length: 13 amino acids. CDR3 nucleotides: TGCGCCAGCAGCTCGACTACGACAGATACGCAGTATTTT. This gives the protein CASSSTTTDTQYF.

The genes are TRBV21-1 and TRBJ2-5; the DNA was not compared with TRBD1, the D call given in the table. TRBV21-1 is deemed a pseudogene. There are 15 residues in the CDR3. The DNA for the CDR3 is TGTGCCAGCAGCCCGATCACAGGGGGCCAAGAGACCCAGTACTTC. Translating gives CASSPITGGQETQYF.